A single sample is the source of the 19 T cell receptor beta chains below, sequenced in a study of CD8+ T cells in alopecia areata. Treatment here: oral pan-JAK inhibitor, 5-10 mg twice daily. Sequencing templates came from extracted RNA that was reverse transcribed into cDNA. Here immunoSEQ multiplex PCR was the method, and the copy in TCRdb shows in-frame clones only, minus some. There are about 200,000 clones in the sample; about 64% occur only once, and around 3.9% lies in the top ten. This sample comprised CD4+ T cells sorted from blood, obtained at week 4, from a patient treated with tofacitinib. Receptors originate from a human donor with alopecia areata.

This chain uses TRBV4-3 with TRBJ2-5; D is ambiguous. V was shortened by 5 bases and J by 2 bases, with 12 bases between the two germline ends. Germline CDR1 is LGHNA and CDR2 is YSLEER. The length of the CDR3 is 14 residues. The CDR3 here is CASSFRASQETQYF. CDR3 DNA: TGCGCCAGCAGCTTCCGAGCGAGTCAAGAGACCCAGTACTTC.

This clone was observed once. This chain connects TRBV10-3 to TRBJ2-3; D is possibly TRBD2 (6 bases). The CDR3 runs 14 residues. Deletions cut 2 bases from V and 2 bases from J, with 8 bases between. Germline assignment: CDR1 ENHRY and CDR2 SYGVKD. The CDR3 nucleotides are TGTGCCATCAGTGAGGCGGGGATCACAGATACGCAGTATTTT. It specifies CAISEAGITDTQYF.

The chain couples TRBV6-5 to TRBJ1-1; 7 positions agree with TRBD1. There are 14 residues in the CDR3. Germline V lookup: CDR1 MNHEY, CDR2 SVGAGI. With V trimmed by 7 bases and J by 1 base, 6 bases remained unmatched. The CDR3 spells CASTKRDRNTEAFF. The CDR3 coding sequence is TGTGCCAGCACTAAGCGGGACAGGAACACTGAAGCTTTCTTT.

The chain couples TRBV6-1 to TRBJ2-7; D is unresolved. V lost 5 bases and J lost 6, with 17 bases in between. Germline V gives CDR1 MNHNS, CDR2 SASEGT. The CDR3 loop spans 14 amino acids. CDR3 DNA: TGTGCCAGCAGTCCGCCAGGTAGCTTAACCGAGCAGTACTTC. Its translation is CASSPPGSLTEQYF.

A few counts support this clone. V usage is TRBV2 and J usage is TRBJ2-4, with 8 nucleotides matching TRBD1. Germline V gene lookup returns CDR1 SNHLY and CDR2 FYNNEI. This CDR3 region has 15 residues. V lost 6 bases to trimming and J lost 7 bases; unmatched junction nucleotides: 11. In nucleotides, the CDR3 is TGTGCCAGCAGGGATATATCAGGGGGCTCGAACATTCAGTACTTC. Translating gives CASRDISGGSNIQYF.

The chain couples TRBV29-1 to TRBJ2-5; the match to TRBD2 covers 9 bases. V was pared by 6 bases and J by 3 bases, with 5 bases of the junction left unmatched. There are 13 residues in the CDR3. The germline V gene encodes CDR1 SQVTM and CDR2 ANQGSEA. CDR3 in DNA: TGCAGCGTCATCCTAGCGGGGAAAGAGACCCAGTACTTC. Residues: CSVILAGKETQYF. The full variable domain, completed using reference TRBV29-1 and TRBJ2-5, is SAVISQKPSRDICQRGTSLTIQCQVDSQVTMMFWYRQQPGQSLTLIATANQGSEATYESGFVIDKFPISRPNLTFSTLTVSNMSPEDSSIYLCSVILAGKETQYFGPGTRLLVL.

V and J are TRBV25-1 and TRBJ1-1; D gene uncertain. CDR1 and CDR2 (germline): MGHDK, SYGVNS. This CDR3 spans 11 amino acids. The ends were cut back, 1 base at V and 6 bases at J, with 3 bases in the middle. DNA of the CDR3: TGTGCCAGCAGTGAATGGGCTGAAGCTTTCTTT. This encodes CASSEWAEAFF.

V gene TRBV15 combines with J gene TRBJ2-7, with 7 bases that match TRBD2. V trimming: 0 bases; J trimming: 0 bases; junction bases outside the gene matches: 5. Germline loops: CDR1 LNHNV, CDR2 YYDKDF (reference sequence). The CDR3 has 16 residues. DNA for the CDR3: TGTGCCACCAGCAGAGAAAGCGGGACTCCCTCCTACGAGCAGTACTTC. As protein: CATSRESGTPSYEQYF.

CDR3 sequence: CASSPKGNSNNEQFF. Here the CDR3 DNA reads TGTGCCAGCTCACCAAAGGGCAACAGTAACAATGAGCAGTTCTTC. This sequence joins TRBV18 and TRBJ2-1; D gene ambiguous. The CDR3 contains 15 residues. The ends were cut back, 2 bases at V and 5 bases at J, with 13 bases in the middle. Germline CDR1 is KGHSH and CDR2 is LQKENI.

In this sample, this clone turned up once. Other DNA sequences in the sample encode the same CDR3. CDR3 DNA sequence: TGTGCCAGCAGTGAAGGGTACACTGAAGCTTTCTTT. Translation gives CASSEGYTEAFF. This sequence joins TRBV2 and TRBJ1-1; D remains ambiguous. V shed 1 base and J shed 3 bases, with 3 bases lying between them. This CDR3 has 12 amino acids. Germline V gives CDR1 SNHLY, CDR2 FYNNEI.

The chain combines TRBV29-1 with TRBJ2-5; D is unclear. The CDR3 is made up of 11 amino acids. Germline lookup yields CDR1 SQVTM and CDR2 ANQGSEA. V was cut by 4 bases and J by 4 bases, with 7 bases left in between. CDR3 amino acids: CSVVMGETQYF. The CDR3, as DNA: TGCAGCGTTGTTATGGGAGAGACCCAGTACTTC.

This clone occurred a few times. The V call is TRBV10-3, the J call TRBJ1-2; 9 bases line up with TRBD1. V lost 10 bases and J lost 4; bases outside the gene matches: 10. Germline V gene data show CDR1 as ENHRY and CDR2 as SYGVKD. This CDR3 has 14 residues. CDR3 loop: CATRDRDVGYGYTF. Written as DNA, the CDR3 is TGTGCCACCCGGGACAGGGATGTTGGCTATGGCTACACCTTC.

This clone occurred a few times. The chain joins TRBV30 to TRBJ1-2, with TRBD1 as a possible D gene (6 bases). Per the germline V gene, CDR1 is GTSNPN and CDR2 is SVGIG (reference sequence). The CDR3 has 15 amino acids. With 1 base removed from V and 0 bases from J, the gap between germline ends came to 12 bases. The CDR3 DNA is TGTGCCTGGAGTGGGACAGCGGTCTCTAACTATGGCTACACCTTC. Its translation: CAWSGTAVSNYGYTF. The variable domain in full, completed from reference TRBV30 and TRBJ1-2, reads SQTIHQWPATLVQPVGSPLSLECTVEGTSNPNLYWYRQAAGRGLQLLFYSVGIGQISSEVPQNLSASRPQDRQFILSSKKLLLSDSGFYLCAWSGTAVSNYGYTFGSGTRLTVV.

V and J are TRBV27 and TRBJ2-1; D possibly corresponds to TRBD2 (7 bases). This CDR3 region has 11 residues. V lost 5 bases, J lost 15 bases, and 14 bases lay in between. Germline V CDR1 and CDR2: MNHEY, SMNVEV (reference sequence). The CDR3, as DNA: TGTGCCAGCAGTCTCGGGGGGCCCCTGTTCTTC. Amino acid sequence: CASSLGGPLFF.

CDR3 coding DNA: TGCGCCAGCAGCTTGGAGGTGCGGGATCGGGGCAACTATGGCTACACCTTC. Protein product: CASSLEVRDRGNYGYTF. The chain uses TRBV5-1 and TRBJ1-2, with D maybe TRBD1 (5 bases). Per the germline V gene, CDR1 is SGHRS and CDR2 is YFSETQ. The ends were cut back, 0 bases at V and 2 bases at J, with 17 bases in the middle. The CDR3 sequence is 17 residues long.

This clone was counted between two and nine times. This sequence joins TRBV19 and TRBJ2-2; D not certain. V was cut by 3 bases and J by 0 bases, with 11 bases left in between. The CDR3 runs to 16 residues. Germline lookup yields CDR1 LNHDA and CDR2 SQIVND (reference sequence). In nucleotides, the CDR3 is TGTGCCAGTAGTATGATAGGGCTTACGAACACCGGGGAGCTGTTTTTT. This sequence encodes CASSMIGLTNTGELFF.

This chain links TRBV5-1 with TRBJ2-5; D not resolved. The CDR3 is made up of 14 amino acids. With 1 base removed from V and 3 bases from J, the gap between germline ends came to 10 bases. Germline V gene data show CDR1 as SGHRS and CDR2 as YFSETQ. CDR3 DNA: TGCGCCAGCAGCTTGAACGGCGGCGAAGAGACCCAGTACTTC. It is translated as CASSLNGGEETQYF.

The rearrangement links TRBV7-3 to TRBJ2-3; D may be TRBD2 (6 bases). CDR3 length: 13 amino acids. The V and J ends lost 3 bases and 4 bases respectively, with 8 bases between them. Per the germline V gene, CDR1 is SGHTA and CDR2 is FQGTGA. This CDR3 is CASSFRLADTQYF. The CDR3 DNA follows: TGTGCCAGCAGCTTTAGACTAGCAGATACGCAGTATTTT.

This clone was picked up a small number of times. V and J are TRBV9 and TRBJ2-6, with D possibly matching TRBD1 (6 bases). Germline V gene sequence: CDR1 SGDLS, CDR2 YYNGEE. Between the trimmed V and J ends, which lost 3 bases and 0 bases, there was a span of 10 bases. CDR3 length: 16 residues. CDR3 coding DNA: TGTGCCAGCAGCGCATACAGGGTCTCTGGGGCCAACGTCCTGACTTTC. Amino acids: CASSAYRVSGANVLTF.